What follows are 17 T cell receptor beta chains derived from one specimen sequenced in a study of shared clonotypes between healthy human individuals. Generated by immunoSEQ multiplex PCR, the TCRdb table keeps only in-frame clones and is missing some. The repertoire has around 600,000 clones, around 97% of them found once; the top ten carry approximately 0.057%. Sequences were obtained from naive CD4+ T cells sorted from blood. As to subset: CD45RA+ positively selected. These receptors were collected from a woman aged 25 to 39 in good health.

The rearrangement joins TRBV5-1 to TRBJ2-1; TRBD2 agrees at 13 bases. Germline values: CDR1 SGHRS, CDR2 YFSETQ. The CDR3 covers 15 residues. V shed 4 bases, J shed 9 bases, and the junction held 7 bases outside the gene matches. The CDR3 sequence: CASSGTSGRAREQFF. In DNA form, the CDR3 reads TGCGCCAGCAGCGGTACTAGCGGGAGGGCCCGTGAGCAGTTCTTC.

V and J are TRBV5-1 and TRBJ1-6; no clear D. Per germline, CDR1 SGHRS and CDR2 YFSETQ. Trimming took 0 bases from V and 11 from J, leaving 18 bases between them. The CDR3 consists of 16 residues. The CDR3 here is CASSLGPLRVGAPLHF. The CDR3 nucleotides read TGCGCCAGCAGCTTGGGGCCCTTGAGGGTAGGAGCACCCCTCCACTTT.

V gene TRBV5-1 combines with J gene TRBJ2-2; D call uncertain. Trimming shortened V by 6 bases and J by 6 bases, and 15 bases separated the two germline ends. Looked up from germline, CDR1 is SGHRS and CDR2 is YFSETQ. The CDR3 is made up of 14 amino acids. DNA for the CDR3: TGCGCCAGCAACCTTGGTGTAGGCGCCGGGGAGCTGTTTTTT. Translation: CASNLGVGAGELFF. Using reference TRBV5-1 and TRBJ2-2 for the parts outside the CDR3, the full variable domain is KAGVTQTPRYLIKTRGQQVTLSCSPISGHRSVSWYQQTPGQGLQFLFEYFSETQRNKGNFPGRFSGRQFSNSRSEMNVSTLELGDSALYLCASNLGVGAGELFFGEGSRLTVL.

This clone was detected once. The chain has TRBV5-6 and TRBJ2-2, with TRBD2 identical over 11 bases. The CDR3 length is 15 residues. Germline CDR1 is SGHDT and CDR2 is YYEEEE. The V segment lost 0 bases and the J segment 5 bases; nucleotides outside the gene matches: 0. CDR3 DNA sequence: TGTGCCAGCAGCTTGGGGACTAGCGGGACCGGGGAGCTGTTTTTT. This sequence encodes CASSLGTSGTGELFF.

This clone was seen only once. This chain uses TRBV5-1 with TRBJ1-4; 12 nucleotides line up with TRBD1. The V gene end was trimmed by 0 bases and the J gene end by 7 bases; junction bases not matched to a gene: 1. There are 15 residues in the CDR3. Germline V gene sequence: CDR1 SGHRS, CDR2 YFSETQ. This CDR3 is CASSLGDRGPEKLFF. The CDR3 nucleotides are TGCGCCAGCAGCTTGGGGGACAGGGGGCCTGAAAAACTGTTTTTT. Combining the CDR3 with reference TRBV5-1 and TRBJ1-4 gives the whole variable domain KAGVTQTPRYLIKTRGQQVTLSCSPISGHRSVSWYQQTPGQGLQFLFEYFSETQRNKGNFPGRFSGRQFSNSRSEMNVSTLELGDSALYLCASSLGDRGPEKLFFGSGTQLSVL.

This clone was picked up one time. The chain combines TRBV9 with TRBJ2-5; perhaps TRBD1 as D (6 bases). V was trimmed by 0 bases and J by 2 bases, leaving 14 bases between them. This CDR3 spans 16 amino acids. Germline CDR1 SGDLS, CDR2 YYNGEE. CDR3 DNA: TGTGCCAGCAGCGTAGCTACAGGGAGCAGGCAAGAGACCCAGTACTTC. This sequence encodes CASSVATGSRQETQYF.

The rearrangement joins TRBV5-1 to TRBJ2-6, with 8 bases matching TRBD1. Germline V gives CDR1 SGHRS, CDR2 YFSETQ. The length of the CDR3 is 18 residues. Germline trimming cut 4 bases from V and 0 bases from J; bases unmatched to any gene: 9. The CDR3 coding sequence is TGCGCCAGCAGCGTCCGGGGACAGGCCGACTCTGGGGCCAACGTCCTGACTTTC. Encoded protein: CASSVRGQADSGANVLTF.

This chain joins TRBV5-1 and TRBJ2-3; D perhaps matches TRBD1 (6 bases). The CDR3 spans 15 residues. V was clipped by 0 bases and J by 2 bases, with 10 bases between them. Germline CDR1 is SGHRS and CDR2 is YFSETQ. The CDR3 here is CASSLDRVNTDTQYF. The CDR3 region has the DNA TGCGCCAGCAGCTTGGACAGGGTAAACACAGATACGCAGTATTTT.

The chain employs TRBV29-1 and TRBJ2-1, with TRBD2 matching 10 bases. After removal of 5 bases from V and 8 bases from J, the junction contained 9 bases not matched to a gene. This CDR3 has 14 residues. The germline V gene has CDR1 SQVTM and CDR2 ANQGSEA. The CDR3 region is CSVLPGLAFYEQFF. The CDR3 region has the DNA TGCAGCGTTCTCCCGGGACTAGCGTTCTATGAGCAGTTCTTC.

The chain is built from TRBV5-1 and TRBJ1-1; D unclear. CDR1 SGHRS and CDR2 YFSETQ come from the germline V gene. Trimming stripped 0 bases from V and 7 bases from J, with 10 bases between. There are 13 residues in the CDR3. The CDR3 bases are TGCGCCAGCAGCTTGGGCCAAGGTTTTGAAGCTTTCTTT. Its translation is CASSLGQGFEAFF.

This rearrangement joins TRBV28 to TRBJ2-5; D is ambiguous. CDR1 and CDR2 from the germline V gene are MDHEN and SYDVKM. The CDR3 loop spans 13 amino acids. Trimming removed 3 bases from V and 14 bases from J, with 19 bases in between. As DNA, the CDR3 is TGTGCCAGCAGTTTTGCCCCCCCGAGGCAGGTCTACTTC. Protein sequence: CASSFAPPRQVYF.

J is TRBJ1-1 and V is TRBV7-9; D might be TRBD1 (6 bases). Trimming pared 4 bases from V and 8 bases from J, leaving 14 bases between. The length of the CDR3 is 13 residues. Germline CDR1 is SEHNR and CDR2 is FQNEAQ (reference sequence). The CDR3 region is CASSSSDSLEAFF. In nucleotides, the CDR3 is TGTGCCAGCAGCTCTTCGGACAGTCTCGAAGCTTTCTTT.

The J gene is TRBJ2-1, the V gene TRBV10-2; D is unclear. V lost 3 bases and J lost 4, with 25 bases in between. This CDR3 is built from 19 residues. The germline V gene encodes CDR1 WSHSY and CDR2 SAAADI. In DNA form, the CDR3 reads TGCGCCAGCAGTGATCGTACTTGGTTCACCACCAGATCTTACAATGAGCAGTTCTTC. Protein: CASSDRTWFTTRSYNEQFF.

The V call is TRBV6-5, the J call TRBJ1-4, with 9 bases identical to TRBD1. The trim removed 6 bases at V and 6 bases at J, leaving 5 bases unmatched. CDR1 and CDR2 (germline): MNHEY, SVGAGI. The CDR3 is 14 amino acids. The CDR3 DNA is TGTGCCAGCAGCCCGGGACAGGGCCATGAAAAACTGTTTTTT. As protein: CASSPGQGHEKLFF.

The CDR3 sequence: CASSFSLAGEYEQYF. As DNA, the CDR3 is TGTGCCAGCAGCTTTTCCCTAGCGGGAGAATACGAGCAGTACTTC. The chain couples TRBV7-8 to TRBJ2-7, with 10 bases lining up with TRBD2. The J segment lost 4 bases and the V segment lost 3 bases, leaving 6 bases of the junction unmatched. The CDR3 runs 15 residues. Germline values: CDR1 SGHVS, CDR2 FQNEAQ.

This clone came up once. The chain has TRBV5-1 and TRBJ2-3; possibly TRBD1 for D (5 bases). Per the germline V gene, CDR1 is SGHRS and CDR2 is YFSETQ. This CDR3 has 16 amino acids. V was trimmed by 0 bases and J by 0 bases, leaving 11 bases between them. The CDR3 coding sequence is TGCGCCAGCAGCTTGGACGCTTGGGGCAGCACAGATACGCAGTATTTT. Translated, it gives CASSLDAWGSTDTQYF.

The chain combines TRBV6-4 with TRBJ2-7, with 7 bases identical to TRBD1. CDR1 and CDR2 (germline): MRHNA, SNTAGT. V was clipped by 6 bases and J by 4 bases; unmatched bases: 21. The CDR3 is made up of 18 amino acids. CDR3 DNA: TGTGCCAGCAGGGAAACAGGGGCCTCTATCCCCCCCGATTACGAGCAGTACTTC. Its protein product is CASRETGASIPPDYEQYF.